A single sample gave rise to the 16 T cell receptor beta chains below, sequenced in a study of early T cells in non-severe SARS-CoV-2 infection. TCRdb itself ran the 5' RACE reads through MiXCR, one entry per CDR3 protein. The data contain some 82,000 distinct CDR3 sequences, 10% to 15% of them seen just once; the ten biggest clones take up approximately 4.7%. Material: whole blood, obtained at baseline. These receptors were obtained from an adult who was a healthcare worker with PCR-confirmed SARS-CoV-2 infection or an uninfected control (not recorded which).

The chain joins TRBV27 to TRBJ2-3, with D possibly being TRBD1 (5 bases). This CDR3 has 13 residues. Trimming pared 2 bases from V and 6 bases from J, leaving 9 bases between. CDR1 and CDR2 from the germline V gene are MNHEY and SMNVEV (reference sequence). CDR3 nucleotide sequence: TGTGCCAGCAGTTTAAAATGGGGCGATACGCAGTATTTT. This encodes CASSLKWGDTQYF.

Points on this clonotype: One junction end does not reproduce the germline sequence, and a read error may be involved. The chain couples TRBV5-1 to TRBJ2-7; 7 nucleotides match TRBD2. The CDR3 extends over 14 amino acids. Germline V gives CDR1 SGHRS, CDR2 YFSETQ. The DNA for the CDR3 is TGCGCCAGCAGCCCCGGGGAGGGAAGGTACGAGCGGTACTTC. It specifies CASSPGEGRYERYF.

Points on this clonotype: At one end the junction does not follow the germline gene, possibly because of a read error. This chain joins TRBV9 and TRBJ2-7; D is perhaps TRBD2 (5 bases). CDR1 and CDR2 from the germline V gene are SGDLS and YYNGEE. CDR3 length equals 11 residues. The CDR3 DNA reads as TGTGCCAGCAGCAGAGGACTCGGTTTCAACTTC. This encodes CASSRGLGFNF.

This clonotype came up a few times. This rearrangement joins TRBV10-3 to TRBJ1-5; a possible D gene is TRBD1 (6 bases). CDR3 size: 13 residues. V lost 6 bases, J lost 7 bases, and 13 bases lay in between. The V gene's germline CDR1 is ENHRY and CDR2 SYGVKD. The CDR3 region is CAISPGTHQPQHF. The CDR3 DNA sequence: TGTGCCATCAGCCCCGGGACACACCAGCCCCAGCATTTT.

The J gene is TRBJ2-7, the V gene TRBV18; D is possibly TRBD1 (5 bases). This CDR3 is 16 amino acids long. The V gene's germline CDR1 is KGHSH and CDR2 LQKENI. Trimming shortened V by 3 bases and J by 0 bases, and 15 bases separated the two germline ends. The chain's CDR3 is CASSPSLQGVSYEQYF. The CDR3 DNA sequence: TGTGCCAGCTCACCCAGTCTTCAGGGCGTCTCCTACGAGCAGTACTTC.

This clonotype was seen more than once but under ten times. The chain combines TRBV6-2 or TRBV6-3 with TRBJ2-1; TRBD2 aligns across 11 bases. This CDR3 contains 19 residues. V was pared by 4 bases and J by 8 bases, with 19 bases of the junction left unmatched. In germline, CDR1 is MNHEY, CDR2 SVGEGT. The CDR3 region is CASSFLARTSGSDVDEQFF. The CDR3 region has the DNA TGTGCCAGCAGTTTCTTAGCCCGTACTAGCGGGAGTGACGTGGATGAGCAGTTCTTC.

In this sample, this clonotype turned up many times. The chain has TRBV27 and TRBJ1-6; D gene unclear. Germline V gene data show CDR1 as MNHEY and CDR2 as SMNVEV (reference sequence). Trimming stripped 4 bases from V and 3 bases from J, with 16 bases between. This CDR3 comprises 17 residues. CDR3 nucleotides: TGTGCCAGCAGTTCCGGGCCCCTCTTCTTCTATAATTCACCCCTCCACTTT. Protein: CASSSGPLFFYNSPLHF.

The V and J genes are TRBV10-3 and TRBJ2-7, with a weak D call TRBD2 (5 bases). CDR3 length: 13 residues. The germline V gene encodes CDR1 ENHRY and CDR2 SYGVKD. V dropped 6 bases and J dropped 2 bases, with 11 bases sitting between them. The CDR3 sequence: CAISPGITYEQYF. In DNA, the CDR3 is TGTGCCATCAGCCCGGGGATTACCTACGAGCAGTACTTC.

The CDR3 DNA reads TGTGCCAGCAGCGACGCGACAGCCAGTACTATGAACACTGAAGCTTTCTTT. It specifies CASSDATASTMNTEAFF. The rearrangement links TRBV3-1 to TRBJ1-1; possibly TRBD1 for D (5 bases). The V end was cut by 5 bases, the J end by 0 bases, with 19 bases between. This CDR3 has 17 amino acids. Germline V gives CDR1 LGHDT, CDR2 YNNKEL (reference sequence).

Only a few counts were recorded for this clonotype. V is TRBV5-5 and J is TRBJ2-7; perhaps TRBD2 as D (5 bases). This CDR3 spans 13 amino acids. CDR1 SGHKS and CDR2 YYEKEE come from the germline V gene (reference sequence). Trimming removed 6 bases at V and 4 bases at J, with 14 bases between. The CDR3 is CASTRGAVYEQYF. DNA for the CDR3: TGTGCCAGCACCCGGGGAGCGGTGTACGAGCAGTACTTC. The full variable domain, completed using reference TRBV5-5 and TRBJ2-7, is DAGVTQSPTHLIKTRGQQVTLRCSPISGHKSVSWYQQVLGQGPQFIFQYYEKEERGRGNFPDRFSARQFPNYSSELNVNALLLGDSALYLCASTRGAVYEQYFGPGTRLTVT.

This clonotype was counted between two and nine times. V and J are TRBV11-2 and TRBJ2-7; D is perhaps TRBD2 (5 bases). Between the trimmed V and J ends, which lost 5 bases and 12 bases, there was a span of 17 bases. CDR1 is SGHAT and CDR2 is FQNNGV in the germline V gene. The CDR3 has 12 amino acids. The CDR3 reads CASSLSGSRGYF. In nucleotides, the CDR3 is TGTGCCAGCAGCCTTTCGGGGAGCCGCGGGTACTTC. The full variable domain, completed using reference TRBV11-2 and TRBJ2-7, is EAGVAQSPRYKIIEKRQSVAFWCNPISGHATLYWYQQILGQGPKLLIQFQNNGVVDDSQLPKDRFSAERLKGVDSTLKIQPAKLEDSAVYLCASSLSGSRGYFGPGTRLTVT.

This clonotype was picked up a small number of times. The chain uses TRBV28 and TRBJ1-1; D remains unclear. Per germline, CDR1 MDHEN and CDR2 SYDVKM. Trimming removed 3 bases at V and 4 bases at J, with 0 bases between. The CDR3 runs to 10 residues. CDR3 sequence: CASSFTEAFF. The DNA for the CDR3 is TGTGCCAGCAGTTTCACTGAAGCTTTCTTT.

Many counts were recorded for this clonotype. The gene calls are TRBV3-1 and TRBJ2-1; tentative D call: TRBD2 (6 bases). Trimming shortened V by 0 bases and J by 0 bases, and 12 bases separated the two germline ends. Germline CDR1 reads LGHDT; CDR2 reads YNNKEL (reference sequence). This CDR3 is built from 17 residues. Here the CDR3 reads CASSQDGGSSSYNEQFF. In DNA form, the CDR3 reads TGTGCCAGCAGCCAAGATGGAGGGTCTAGCTCCTACAATGAGCAGTTCTTC.

The V call is TRBV19, the J call TRBJ2-7, with D perhaps TRBD1 (7 bases). Germline CDR1 LNHDA, CDR2 SQIVND (reference sequence). The CDR3 length is 12 residues. With 8 bases removed from V and 3 bases from J, the gap between germline ends came to 11 bases. The CDR3 DNA follows: TGTGCCAGTGGTCAGGGGGGCTACGAGCAGTACTTC. As protein: CASGQGGYEQYF.

This clonotype showed up just a few times. V usage is TRBV6-2 or TRBV6-3 and J usage is TRBJ2-5, with D perhaps matching TRBD2 (5 bases). The CDR3 sequence is 15 residues long. From germline, CDR1 is MNHEY and CDR2 SVGEGT. V lost 5 bases to trimming and J lost 5 bases, with 18 bases between them. This CDR3 reads CASSQEEIVYETQYF. The CDR3 DNA is TGTGCCAGCAGTCAGGAGGAAATCGTTTATGAGACCCAGTACTTC.

This rearrangement joins TRBV11-3 to TRBJ2-3, with TRBD1 matching over 10 bases. Trimming cost V 5 bases and J 3 bases; bases outside gene matches: 8. This CDR3 spans 16 amino acids. CDR1 is SGHNT, CDR2 YENEEA, per germline. The CDR3 DNA follows: TGTGCCAGCAGCCCGAGACAGGGGGCAACGACAGATACGCAGTATTTT. Translated: CASSPRQGATTDTQYF. Based on the CDR3 plus reference TRBV11-3 and TRBJ2-3, the full variable domain is EAGVVQSPRYKIIEKKQPVAFWCNPISGHNTLYWYLQNLGQGPELLIRYENEEAVDDSQLPKDRFSAERLKGVDSTLKIQPAELGDSAVYLCASSPRQGATTDTQYFGPGTRLTVL.